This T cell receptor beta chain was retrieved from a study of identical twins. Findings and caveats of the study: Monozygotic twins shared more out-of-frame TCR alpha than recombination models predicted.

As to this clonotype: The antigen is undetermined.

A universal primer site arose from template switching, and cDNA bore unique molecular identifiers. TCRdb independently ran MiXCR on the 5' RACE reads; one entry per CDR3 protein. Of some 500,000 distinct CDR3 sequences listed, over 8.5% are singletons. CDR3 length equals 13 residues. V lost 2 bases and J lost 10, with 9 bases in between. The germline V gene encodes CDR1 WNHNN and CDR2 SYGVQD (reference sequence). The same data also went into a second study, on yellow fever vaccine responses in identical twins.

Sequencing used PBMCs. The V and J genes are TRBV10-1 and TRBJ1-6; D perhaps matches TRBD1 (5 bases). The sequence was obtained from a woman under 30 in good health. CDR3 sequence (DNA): TGCGCCAGCAGTGAGATCCGGGGGTCACCCCTCCACTTT. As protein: CASSEIRGSPLHF.